This passage covers 21 T cell receptor beta chains from one sample sequenced in a study of CXCR3-negative and CXCR3-positive naive CD8 T cells. UMI-labeled 5' RACE TRB cDNA libraries were prepared from the cells. TCRdb re-called the 5' RACE reads and shows each CDR3 protein once, DNA omitted. Across tens of thousands of distinct CDR3 sequences, the top ten clones capture 10% of the sample. Material for sequencing was memory CD8+ T cells from blood. The receptors come from a human donor in good health. Some clones in this sample may be carry-over from other donors' samples.

The gene calls are TRBV6-5 and TRBJ2-7. The CDR3 sequence is 15 residues long. Germline lookup yields CDR1 MNHEY and CDR2 SVGAGI. CDR3 protein: CASSYSSSLFYEQYF.

This chain uses TRBV28 with TRBJ2-7; the D call of TRBD2 rests on TCRdb alone, since no DNA is present to check it. The CDR3 totals 16 residues. Per germline, CDR1 MDHEN and CDR2 SYDVKM. This CDR3 reads CASSLLTSGSSYEQYF.

The chain joins TRBV6-2 or TRBV6-3 to TRBJ1-2; the D call from TCRdb, TRBD1, cannot be confirmed without DNA. CDR1 is MNHEY, CDR2 SVGEGT, per germline. The CDR3 length is 15 residues. The CDR3 region is CASSYDSTGYYGYTF.

This rearrangement joins TRBV12-3 or TRBV12-4 to TRBJ2-3. The CDR3 has 13 residues. The chain's CDR3 is CASSGQPTDTQYF.

This chain joins TRBV25-1 and TRBJ2-1. Germline CDR1 reads MGHDK; CDR2 reads SYGVNS. CDR3 length equals 14 residues. This CDR3 reads CASRDDGAYNEQFF.

The rearrangement uses TRBV29-1 and TRBJ2-1; TCRdb names TRBD1, which stays unverified in the absence of DNA. The CDR3 extends over 14 amino acids. Looked up from germline, CDR1 is SQVTM and CDR2 is ANQGSEA. The CDR3 reads CSVGGTYDDNEQFF.

The J gene is TRBJ1-1, the V gene TRBV7-9. Germline assignment: CDR1 SEHNR and CDR2 FQNEAQ (reference sequence). The CDR3 loop spans 13 amino acids. The CDR3 loop reads CASSFRTDTEAFF.

The V gene is TRBV20-1, the J gene TRBJ2-1; TCRdb gives TRBD1 as the D gene, but with no DNA this cannot be confirmed. Germline CDR1 is DFQATT and CDR2 is SNEGSKA (reference sequence). CDR3 length: 15 amino acids. This CDR3 reads CSAREVGVDYNEQFF.

This chain joins TRBV7-2 and TRBJ2-7; TCRdb indicates TRBD1, and absent DNA this call remains unverified. Per germline, CDR1 SGHTA and CDR2 FQGNSA. The CDR3 sequence is 14 residues long. The CDR3 spells CASSGGGPTYEQYF.

The V gene is TRBV25-1, the J gene TRBJ1-2; the TCRdb D gene call, TRBD1, has no DNA to confirm it. In germline, CDR1 is MGHDK, CDR2 SYGVNS. This CDR3 has 13 residues. The CDR3 loop is CASSEGRGYGYTF.

The chain couples TRBV15 to TRBJ1-4; TCRdb's assignment of TRBD1 cannot be checked, as there is no DNA. Germline assignment: CDR1 LNHNV and CDR2 YYDKDF (reference sequence). This CDR3 contains 16 residues. The CDR3 loop reads CATSRGGQGINEKLFF. Full variable domain (missing parts from reference TRBV15 and TRBJ1-4): DAMVIQNPRYQVTQFGKPVTLSCSQTLNHNVMYWYQQKSSQAPKLLFHYYDKDFNNEADTPDNFQSRRPNTSFCFLDIRSPGLGDTAMYLCATSRGGQGINEKLFFGSGTQLSVL.

V and J are TRBV5-1 and TRBJ2-1; TCRdb gives TRBD1 as the D gene, but with no DNA this cannot be confirmed. The CDR3 totals 13 residues. Germline values: CDR1 SGHRS, CDR2 YFSETQ. CDR3 sequence reads: CASTQTGSNEQFF. Full variable domain (rest looked up from reference TRBV5-1 and TRBJ2-1): KAGVTQTPRYLIKTRGQQVTLSCSPISGHRSVSWYQQTPGQGLQFLFEYFSETQRNKGNFPGRFSGRQFSNSRSEMNVSTLELGDSALYLCASTQTGSNEQFFGPGTRLTVL.

The genes are TRBV29-1 and TRBJ2-7; TCRdb's D call, TRBD1, is unchecked because there is no DNA. The CDR3 runs 16 residues. From germline, CDR1 is SQVTM and CDR2 ANQGSEA. The chain's CDR3 is CSVFGTDDRETYEQYF.

CDR3 region: CASSTGLEYNEQFF. The chain carries TRBV6-2 or TRBV6-3 and TRBJ2-1; TCRdb's D call, TRBD2, is unchecked because there is no DNA. The CDR3 covers 14 residues. Germline CDR1 and CDR2: MNHEY and SVGEGT.

The V gene is TRBV29-1, the J gene TRBJ2-2. Germline lookup yields CDR1 SQVTM and CDR2 ANQGSEA. The CDR3 extends over 13 amino acids. CDR3 amino acids: CSVLEANTGELFF.

This rearrangement joins TRBV6-5 to TRBJ2-3. Germline-derived CDR1 and CDR2 are MNHEY and SVGAGI. The CDR3 sequence is 13 residues long. CDR3 in amino acids: CASSSTNTDTQYF.

CDR3 sequence: CASSLDTYNEQFF. This chain connects TRBV6-2 or TRBV6-3 to TRBJ2-1. The CDR3 runs to 13 residues. Germline-derived CDR1 and CDR2 are MNHEY and SVGEGT.

This clonotype counts as medium-sized by frequency. This chain joins TRBV7-9 and TRBJ2-5. The CDR3 covers 11 residues. Germline loops: CDR1 SEHNR, CDR2 FQNEAQ (reference sequence). This CDR3 is CASSPQETQYF.

V is TRBV9 and J is TRBJ2-7; the TCRdb call, TRBD1, lacks DNA for checking. Germline lookup yields CDR1 SGDLS and CDR2 YYNGEE. The CDR3 is made up of 14 amino acids. CDR3 loop: CASSGRDRDYEQYF.

The chain joins TRBV5-1 to TRBJ2-7; with no DNA, the TCRdb D assignment of TRBD1 cannot be verified. The CDR3 runs to 14 residues. From germline, CDR1 is SGHRS and CDR2 YFSETQ. The CDR3 here is CASSLRGGGWEQYF.

This chain uses TRBV6-2 or TRBV6-3 with TRBJ2-7. Germline V gives CDR1 MNHEY, CDR2 SVGEGT. The CDR3 is 14 amino acids. CDR3 region: CASSYGTDSYEQYF.